This T cell receptor (beta chain) was recovered during a study of Graves' ophthalmopathy and Graves' hyperthyroidism. CDR3 length: 15 amino acids. Note on this clonotype: At one of its ends the junction is not consistent with the germline gene, which may arise from a read error.

As diagnostic evidence, clinical symptoms, serum thyroxine, TRAb, thyroid ultrasound and orbital computed tomography were relied upon. Amplification of TCR beta CDR3 regions used RNA transcripts. The library came from an HTBI-primed first-round RT-PCR and a second-round multiplex PCR. TCRdb called the multiplex PCR reads again in MiXCR, with one record for every CDR3 protein. The table has approximately 410,000 distinct CDR3 sequences, about 16% seen once. This sequence originates from a woman younger than 35 with stable Graves' hyperthyroidism. Material: peripheral blood. This sequence joins TRBV12-3 or TRBV12-4 and TRBJ1-5; no definite D call. CDR3 bases: TGTGCCAGCAGCCGTGGACGGTTCCCTAATCATCCCCAGCATTTT. This encodes CASSRGRFPNHPQHF.